A selection of T cell receptor beta chains follows, all from one sample in a study of cytomegalovirus exposure and HLA in healthy donors. The data were produced by immunoSEQ multiplex PCR, yet TCRdb's version contains in-frame clones alone and is incomplete. The sample holds under 200,000 clones, more than 75% seen once. Sequences were obtained from PBMCs. Receptor source: a girl between 5 and 17 years old in good health and CMV-seropositive. Both conserved end residues are part of each CDR3. A D gene is named only where the DNA matches it firmly. Size is stated for part of the rows, as once, few or many counts, or as a class when the clone is expanded.

D gene	V gene	clone size	CDR3 length	J gene	CDR3 DNA	CDR3 protein
.	TRBV5-6	.	13	TRBJ1-1	TGTGCCAGCAGACCCACAGGTTACACTGAAGCTTTCTTT	CASRPTGYTEAFF
.	TRBV28	.	15	TRBJ1-1	TGTGCCAGCAGTCTACCCCGGGAGGCCAACACTGAAGCTTTCTTT	CASSLPREANTEAFF
.	TRBV30	few	13	TRBJ1-1	TGTGCCTGGAGTTTACTCCTGAACACTGAAGCTTTCTTT	CAWSLLLNTEAFF
.	TRBV6-5	.	15	TRBJ2-3	TGTGCCAGCAGTTACGAGCCTGGACTCGCGTATACGCAGTATTTT	CASSYEPGLAYTQYF
.	TRBV19	.	14	TRBJ2-7	TGTGCCAGTAGTCCGGGTGCCGGCGGCTACGAGCAGTACTTC	CASSPGAGGYEQYF
.	TRBV5-6	.	14	TRBJ2-7	TGTGCCAGCAGCTTGGGAGCAGGGGCCTACGAGCAGTACTTC	CASSLGAGAYEQYF
.	TRBV7-3	few	13	TRBJ1-1	TGTGCCAGCAGCCCGTCGAGGGGAGGTCAAGCTTTCTTT	CASSPSRGGQAFF
.	TRBV7-9	.	14	TRBJ2-7	TGTGCCAGCAGCTCTTCCAGGGAAGCCTACGAGCAGTACTTC	CASSSSREAYEQYF
.	TRBV19	.	14	TRBJ1-1	TGTGCCACCATAGACAGTCGGATGAACACTGAAGCTTTCTTT	CATIDSRMNTEAFF
TRBD1	TRBV5-1	.	17	TRBJ1-2	TGCGCCAGCAGCCCTAATCCTCCGGGACAGGGGCACTATGGCTACACCTTC	CASSPNPPGQGHYGYTF
TRBD1	TRBV18	once	15	TRBJ1-4	TGTGCCAGCTCACCACGGACAGGGGTTGATGAAAAACTGTTTTTT	CASSPRTGVDEKLFF
TRBD1	TRBV30	.	15	TRBJ2-3	TGTGCCTGGAACAAACAGGGGACCAGCACAGATACGCAGTATTTT	CAWNKQGTSTDTQYF
TRBD1	TRBV27	.	14	TRBJ2-2	TGTGCCAGCAGTTTATCGCAGGGGGCCGGGGAGCTGTTTTTT	CASSLSQGAGELFF
.	TRBV6-5	.	15	TRBJ2-7	TGTGCCAGCAGTCTGACGAGGAGCCGACCCTACGAGCAGTACTTC	CASSLTRSRPYEQYF
.	TRBV10-1	.	13	TRBJ2-7	TGCGCCAGCAGTGAGTCGCGGAGCTACGAGCAGTACTTC	CASSESRSYEQYF
.	TRBV28	.	14	TRBJ1-1	TGTGCCAGCAGTTATCCGAACCCGGGGACTGAAGCTTTCTTT	CASSYPNPGTEAFF
TRBD1	TRBV28	once	19	TRBJ2-2	TGTGCCAGCACCCCCAGTAGGGGTGGGGGGACAGGGGGGTTAGGGGAGCTGTTTTTT	CASTPSRGGGTGGLGELFF
TRBD2	TRBV4-1	.	16	TRBJ2-7	TGCGCCAGCAGCCAAGATTGGGAGGGGCTAGTCTACGAGCAGTACTTC	CASSQDWEGLVYEQYF
TRBD2	TRBV27	.	16	TRBJ2-1	TGTGCCAGCAGTTTACACCCCGGACTAGCAGGGGATGAGCAGTTCTTC	CASSLHPGLAGDEQFF
.	TRBV4-3	.	14	TRBJ1-1	TGCGCCAGCAGCCACCAAGACAGCAACACTGAAGCTTTCTTT	CASSHQDSNTEAFF
TRBD1	TRBV10-3	.	14	TRBJ1-1	TGTGCCATCGGGGCGAGGACAGGGAGCACTGAAGCTTTCTTT	CAIGARTGSTEAFF
TRBD2	TRBV27	.	20	TRBJ2-1	TGTGCCAGCAGTCGAGGGATCCTAGCGGGGGGCCCCCCCTCCTACAATGAGCAGTTCTTC	CASSRGILAGGPPSYNEQFF
TRBD2	TRBV25-1	.	17	TRBJ2-1	TGTGCCAGCAGTGAATCGGCTAGCGGGAGTCGATACAATGAGCAGTTCTTC	CASSESASGSRYNEQFF
TRBD1	TRBV28	.	15	TRBJ2-3	TGTGCCAGCAGTCCGGACAGGGTTAGGACAGATACGCAGTATTTT	CASSPDRVRTDTQYF
.	TRBV12-5	.	16	TRBJ2-3	TGTGCTAGTGGCCACTCAGGGGACCCTAGCACAGATACGCAGTATTTT	CASGHSGDPSTDTQYF
TRBD1	TRBV11-3	.	13	TRBJ1-1	TGTGCCAGCAGCTTAGGAGGACAGGACGAAGCTTTCTTT	CASSLGGQDEAFF
.	TRBV7-9	.	13	TRBJ2-5	TGTGCATGCGGGATTGAGGCGGAGGAGACCCAGTACTTC	CACGIEAEETQYF
TRBD1	TRBV10-3	.	13	TRBJ2-7	TGTGCCATCAGTGGGACAGGGCCGAGGGAGCAGTACTTC	CAISGTGPREQYF
TRBD1	TRBV5-1	.	14	TRBJ1-4	TGCGCCAGCGGCTTGACAGGGTACGAGGAAAAACTGTTTTTT	CASGLTGYEEKLFF
.	TRBV6-1	few	15	TRBJ1-5	TGTGCCAGCAGTGAGGCAGGGCTGGGCAATCAGCCCCAGCATTTT	CASSEAGLGNQPQHF
TRBD1	TRBV28	few	12	TRBJ2-2	TGTGCCTTACAGGGGTCCACCGGGGAGCTGTTTTTT	CALQGSTGELFF
TRBD1	TRBV7-2	.	15	TRBJ1-4	TGTGCCAGCAGCTTACAGACAGGGATTAGCGAAAAACTGTTTTTT	CASSLQTGISEKLFF
TRBD2	TRBV9	.	16	TRBJ2-1	TGTGCCAGCAGCGTGACTAGCGGGGGGGGACCGGGTGAGCAGTTCTTC	CASSVTSGGGPGEQFF
.	TRBV5-1	.	14	TRBJ2-5	TGCGCCAGCAGCTCCGGGACAAGGCACGAGACCCAGTACTTC	CASSSGTRHETQYF
.	TRBV2	.	14	TRBJ2-1	TGTGCCAGCACCCGAGGTCAGTTCTACAATGAGCAGTTCTTC	CASTRGQFYNEQFF
TRBD2	TRBV4-3	.	17	TRBJ2-5	TGCGCCAGCAGCCAAGATTCCGGGACTAGCGGGGGAGAGACCCAGTACTTC	CASSQDSGTSGGETQYF
TRBD2	TRBV19	.	14	TRBJ2-5	TGTGCCAGTAGTATATCTGCGGGGGGCAAGACCCAGTACTTC	CASSISAGGKTQYF
.	TRBV9	.	11	TRBJ2-7	TGTGCCAGCAAGGAGGCCCACGAGCAGTACTTC	CASKEAHEQYF
TRBD1	TRBV6-5	.	15	TRBJ1-4	TGTGCCAGCAGTCGTGACAGGGGGGAAAATGAAAAACTGTTTTTT	CASSRDRGENEKLFF
.	TRBV7-8	few	13	TRBJ1-3	TGTGCCAGCAGCGGCCCTATCCGGGACACCATATATTTT	CASSGPIRDTIYF
TRBD1	TRBV29-1	.	13	TRBJ1-4	TGCAGCGCCGCGGACAGGGGAAGTGAAAAACTGTTTTTT	CSAADRGSEKLFF
TRBD2	TRBV7-2	.	14	TRBJ2-5	TGTGCCAGCACCGCTAGCGGGGTCCAAGAGACCCAGTACTTC	CASTASGVQETQYF
.	TRBV7-9	.	14	TRBJ1-2	TGTGCCAGCAGCCGGGGGGGAGAGAGCTATGGCTACACCTTC	CASSRGGESYGYTF
.	TRBV11-3	.	13	TRBJ1-1	TGTGCCAGCAGCTTAGATACAGACACTGAAGCTTTCTTT	CASSLDTDTEAFF
.	TRBV2	.	12	TRBJ1-1	TGTGCGTTAGGGGCAGGGCGGACTGAAGCTTTCTTT	CALGAGRTEAFF
.	TRBV11-2	.	14	TRBJ1-2	TGTGCCAGCAGCCCACCGGGGTTGGGGTCGGGCTACACCTTC	CASSPPGLGSGYTF
.	TRBV4-3	.	17	TRBJ2-4	TGCGCCAGCAGCCAAGAACCACCGGGGGGCGCCAAAAACATTCAGTACTTC	CASSQEPPGGAKNIQYF
TRBD1	TRBV27	.	16	TRBJ2-2	TGTGCCAGCAGCTTCAAGGGGGCTCTGAACACCGGGGAGCTGTTTTTT	CASSFKGALNTGELFF
TRBD1	TRBV28	once	17	TRBJ1-2	TGTGCCAGCAGTTTTAGGGACAGGGGGCGCGGAGAACGTGGCTACACCTTC	CASSFRDRGRGERGYTF
.	TRBV7-9	few	11	TRBJ2-7	TGTGCCAGCAGTAACAACTACGAGCAGTACTTC	CASSNNYEQYF
.	TRBV10-3	.	17	TRBJ2-1	TGTGCCATCAGTGAGTCGTCAATGGGGGCAGGTCGGGGTGAGCAGTTCTTC	CAISESSMGAGRGEQFF
TRBD2	TRBV28	.	20	TRBJ2-1	TGTGCCAGCAGTTTCTATCTGAGTAGCGGGCCTCGAAGCTCCTACAATGAGCAGTTCTTC	CASSFYLSSGPRSSYNEQFF